The entry below describes one TCR beta chain. Its cognate antigen is unknown. The sample comes from a study of beta chain features in type 1 diabetes. The authors reverse transcribed all of the isolated RNA, so sequencing captured expressed TCRB transcripts. TCRdb keeps only in-frame clones here, not all; method: immunoSEQ multiplex PCR. The sample yields 350,000 to 450,000 clones, around 14% seen once. Study-wide points: Compared with healthy donors, patients appeared to share more similar naive, central memory and regulatory TCRB repertoires.

The sequence was collected from a man aged 25 to 40 in good health. The sequenced sample was naive CD4+ T cells from blood.

The CDR3 here is CASSYVPYEQYF. The CDR3 DNA is TGTGCCAGCAGTTACGTTCCCTACGAGCAGTACTTC. The V and J genes are TRBV6-6 and TRBJ2-7; unclear D gene. CDR3 size: 12 residues. Trimming took 2 bases from V and 2 from J, leaving 4 bases between them. Germline CDR1 and CDR2: MNHNY and SVGAGI (reference sequence).